Detailed here is one T cell receptor beta chain. The antigen is not known. Sequence data for DNA of cultured CD4+ T cells were generated by the Oncomine TCR Beta short-read assay. Genomic DNA was isolated from CD4+ T cells that had been cultured. A single record per CDR3 protein comes from TCRdb applying MiXCR to the PCR reads. Seen here are over 10,000 distinct CDR3 sequences, about 43% observed once, and the top ten hold approximately 8.8%. The sample is drawn from a study of vaccination and CD4 T cells after COVID-19. Study information: Post-vaccine specimens were obtained a median 72 days after dose two (range 14 to 241).

The V gene's germline CDR1 is ENHRY and CDR2 SYGVKD. The CDR3 contains 15 residues. The ends were cut back, 2 bases at V and 10 bases at J, with 18 bases in the middle. Treatment in this sample: roughly 10-day PBMC culture with coronavirus spike peptide pools or control peptides (ViraFEST assay). Once peptide pools had expanded antigen-specific T cells, ViraFEST sequenced TCRs. The authors cultured 2 million to 2.5 million PBMCs per well with roughly 10 IU/ml IL-2 and about 10 ug/ml peptide pools. Sequencing was carried out using CD4+ T cells from blood, cultured in vitro. The sequence was obtained from a human donor who had recovered from COVID-19. V usage is TRBV10-3 and J usage is TRBJ1-3; D call uncertain. The CDR3 is CAISEGGQLYRTIYF. In DNA form, the CDR3 reads TGTGCCATCAGTGAGGGTGGCCAGCTTTACCGGACCATATATTTT.